Each of the 8 T cell receptor beta chains below was sequenced from the same sample in a study of T cell clonality in common variable immunodeficiency. Notes on the study in general: In common variable immunodeficiency, TCR beta chains reportedly carried fewer deletions and N-nucleotide insertions.

Their specific antigens are unknown. Clones were sequenced by immunoSEQ multiplex PCR, and TCRdb holds only the in-frame ones, with some missing. This record lists roughly 34,000 clones, none seen once only, and the top ten clones contain 6% to 8%. The sequenced sample consisted of peripheral blood mononuclear cells. Receptors originate from a human donor with common variable immunodeficiency.

There are many counts of this clone. Sequencing ends 3 residues short of the CDR3 end; the germline J gene provides the rest. V gene TRBV9 combines with J gene TRBJ2-1; D gene uncertain. Trimming removed 5 bases at V and 0 bases at J, with 9 bases between. The V gene's germline CDR1 is SGDLS and CDR2 YYNGEE. The CDR3 length is 14 residues. The CDR3 loop reads CASSLVSSYNEQFF. Partial CDR3 DNA: TGTGCCAGCAGTCTCGTCAGCTCCTACAATGAG.

Only a few counts were recorded for this clone. The CDR3 end lies 3 residues beyond the end of the read and is filled in from the germline J gene. V usage is TRBV7-9 and J usage is TRBJ2-3, with 11 bases identical to TRBD2. The CDR3 runs 15 residues. The germline V gene has CDR1 SEHNR and CDR2 FQNEAQ (reference sequence). With V trimmed by 0 bases and J by 6 bases, 2 bases remained unmatched. CDR3: CASSLALAGVDTQYF. CDR3 DNA, as far as it was read: TGTGCCAGCAGCTTAGCACTAGCGGGAGTGGATACG.

The sample holds a few counts of this clone. The read ends 3 residues shy of where the CDR3 ends; the end is completed using the germline J gene. This chain uses TRBV7-2 with TRBJ2-4; D is unresolved. The CDR3 covers 15 residues. Trimming cost V 4 bases and J 0 bases, with 10 bases left between them. Per germline, CDR1 SGHTA and CDR2 FQGNSA. CDR3 DNA, as far as it was read: TGTGCCAGCAGCTCTAGAAGAGAAGCCAAAAACATT. This encodes CASSSRREAKNI. The complete CDR3 reads CASSSRREAKNIQYF.

This clone was counted at least ten times. The sequenced fragment ends 3 residues before the CDR3 boundary, so the rest is inferred from the germline J gene. This sequence joins TRBV7-3 and TRBJ2-1; 14 nucleotides match TRBD2. Trimming removed 1 base from V and 9 bases from J; junction bases left unmatched: 5. Germline CDR1 is SGHTA and CDR2 is FQGTGA. The CDR3 contains 16 residues. Here the CDR3 reads CASSLKGLAGAGEQFF. The DNA read from the CDR3 is TGTGCCAGCAGCTTAAAGGGACTAGCGGGAGCTGGTGAG. The full variable domain, its missing parts supplied by reference TRBV7-3 and TRBJ2-1, is GAGVSQTPSNKVTEKGKYVELRCDPISGHTALYWYRQSLGQGPEFLIYFQGTGAADDSGLPNDRFFAVRPEGSVSTLKIQRTERGDSAVYLCASSLKGLAGAGEQFFGPGTRLTVL.

There are many counts of this clone. The read terminates 3 residues ahead of where the CDR3 ends, so the germline J gene completes it. The chain links TRBV5-4 to TRBJ2-5; D call uncertain. Per germline, CDR1 SGHNT and CDR2 YYREEE (reference sequence). This CDR3 spans 14 amino acids. Trimming stripped 1 base from V and 1 base from J, with 8 bases between. CDR3 DNA (partial): TGTGCCAGCAGCTTGAGACAAGGCCAAGAGACC. Its protein is CASSLRQGQET. The full CDR3 protein reads CASSLRQGQETQYF.

This clone was seen a few times. Coverage ceases 3 residues before the CDR3 finishes, and the germline J gene fills in the end. The rearrangement uses TRBV11-2 and TRBJ1-1; 9 positions match TRBD1. The CDR3 spans 15 residues. Germline V CDR1 and CDR2: SGHAT, FQNNGV. Trimming took 0 bases from V and 6 from J; bases not matched to a gene: 5. The CDR3 DNA, read in part, is TGTGCCAGCAGCTTAGAGGGGACAGGGTACCCTGAA. This sequence encodes CASSLEGTGYPE. The entire CDR3 reads CASSLEGTGYPEAFF.

There are many counts of this clone. The read ends 3 residues shy of where the CDR3 ends; the end is completed using the germline J gene. This chain joins TRBV5-1 and TRBJ2-2; TRBD2 matches 12 bases. V gave up 8 bases and J gave up 6 bases; unmatched junction bases: 11. The CDR3 has 16 residues. Germline V gene data show CDR1 as SGHRS and CDR2 as YFSETQ. The covered CDR3 bases are TGCGCCAGTACGAAAGAACTAGCGGGAGGTGCCGGGGAG. It encodes CASTKELAGGAGE. The CDR3 in full is CASTKELAGGAGELFF.

As regards this clone: The CDR3 end lies 3 residues beyond the end of the read and is filled in from the germline J gene. The chain recombines TRBV19 with TRBJ2-1; 8 bases are a match to TRBD2. CDR1 and CDR2 (germline): LNHDA, SQIVND (reference sequence). The CDR3 has 15 residues. J was trimmed by 5 bases and V by 0 bases; bases with no gene match: 3. CDR3 region: CASSIDGGRNNEQFF. The CDR3 DNA, read in part, is TGTGCCAGTAGTATAGACGGCGGGAGGAACAATGAG.